The next 7 T cell receptor beta chains were all read from a single sample in a study of T cells in Graves' hyperthyroidism and ophthalmopathy. RNA transcripts served as the template for amplifying TCR beta CDR3 regions. First-round RT-PCR targeting the TCR CDR3 was performed with the HTBI primer set. TCRdb re-derived calls from the multiplex PCR reads in MiXCR, one entry per CDR3 protein. Among about 560,000 distinct CDR3 sequences listed, approximately 15% were seen once. What was sequenced was blood. These receptors were collected from a woman aged 18-29 years with Graves' hyperthyroidism.

This clonotype was recorded many times. The rearrangement links TRBV20-1 to TRBJ1-1; 11 nucleotides align to TRBD1. Trimming removed 3 bases from V and 4 bases from J; junction bases left unmatched: 7. The CDR3 has 15 amino acids. Germline values: CDR1 DFQATT, CDR2 SNEGSKA (reference sequence). The DNA of the CDR3 is TGCAGTGCTAGCGGGGGAGGGACAGGGGGCACTGAAGCTTTCTTT. Translated: CSASGGGTGGTEAFF.

J is TRBJ2-1 and V is TRBV7-2; 11 bases map to TRBD2. Germline lookup yields CDR1 SGHTA and CDR2 FQGNSA. Trimming cost V 6 bases and J 6 bases; bases outside gene matches: 4. The CDR3 is 14 amino acids. In nucleotides, the CDR3 is TGTGCCAGCAGGGCCCTAGCGGGAGGCAATGAGCAGTTCTTC. Translation gives CASRALAGGNEQFF.

Comment on this clonotype: The conserved phenylalanine or tryptophan normally closing the CDR3 is absent here, so this likely arose from a read error. The chain is built from TRBV20-1 and TRBJ1-1, with D perhaps matching TRBD1 (6 bases). The CDR3 sequence is 15 residues long. Germline CDR1 is DFQATT and CDR2 is SNEGSKA (reference sequence). V dropped 6 bases and J dropped 1 base, with 18 bases sitting between them. The CDR3 DNA reads as TGCAGTGCCCTACTGGGGGGGGCCGCGAACACTGAAGCTTTCTCT. Its translation is CSALLGGAANTEAFS.

This clonotype came up a few times. The CDR3, as DNA: TGTGCCAGCAAAACTAGCGGGGTTGAGAGCACCGGGGAGCTGTTTTTT. Its protein is CASKTSGVESTGELFF. The chain combines TRBV7-9 with TRBJ2-2, with 10 bases identical to TRBD2. There are 16 residues in the CDR3. V was clipped by 7 bases and J by 4 bases; unmatched bases: 9. The germline gives CDR1 SEHNR, CDR2 FQNEAQ (reference sequence).

The table lists this clonotype with many counts. The genes are TRBV2 and TRBJ1-6; 11 bases match TRBD1. V shed 6 bases and J 5 bases; nucleotides not matched to a gene: 6. Germline CDR1 and CDR2: SNHLY and FYNNEI. This CDR3 is built from 16 residues. The DNA of the CDR3 is TGTGCCAGCAGGCCGGGACAGGGGGGAAATAATTCACCCCTCCACTTT. This translates into CASRPGQGGNNSPLHF.

There are a few counts of this clonotype. This chain uses TRBV18 with TRBJ2-2, with D possibly matching TRBD1 (6 bases). Germline V gene data show CDR1 as KGHSH and CDR2 as LQKENI. Trimming left V 2 bases short and J 3 bases short, with 19 bases between. The CDR3 is 18 amino acids. The CDR3 is CASSPWDTLGPDTGELFF. The CDR3 DNA reads TGTGCCAGCTCACCATGGGACACCTTGGGGCCGGACACCGGGGAGCTGTTTTTT.

This clonotype was counted a few times. V usage is TRBV19 and J usage is TRBJ2-1, with D possibly TRBD2 on 6 matching bases. CDR1 is LNHDA and CDR2 is SQIVND in the germline V gene (reference sequence). Trimming removed 2 bases from V and 0 bases from J, with 14 bases in between. This CDR3 spans 17 amino acids. The CDR3 is CASSIIRDSSSYNEQFF. The CDR3 DNA reads as TGTGCCAGTAGTATAATCCGGGACTCCAGCTCCTACAATGAGCAGTTCTTC.